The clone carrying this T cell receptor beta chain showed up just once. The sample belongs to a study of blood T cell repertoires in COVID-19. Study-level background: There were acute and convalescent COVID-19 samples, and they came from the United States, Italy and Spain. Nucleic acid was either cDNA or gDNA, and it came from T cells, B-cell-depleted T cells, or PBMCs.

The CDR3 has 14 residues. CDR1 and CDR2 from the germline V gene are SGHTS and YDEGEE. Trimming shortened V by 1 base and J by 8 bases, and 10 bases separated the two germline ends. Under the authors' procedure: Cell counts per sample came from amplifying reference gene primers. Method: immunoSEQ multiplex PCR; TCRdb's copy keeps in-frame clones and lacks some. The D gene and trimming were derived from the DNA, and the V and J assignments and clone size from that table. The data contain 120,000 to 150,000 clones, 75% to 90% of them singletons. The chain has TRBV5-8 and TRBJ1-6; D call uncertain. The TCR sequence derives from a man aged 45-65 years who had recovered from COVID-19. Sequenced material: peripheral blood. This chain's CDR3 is CASSLTSSDSPLHF. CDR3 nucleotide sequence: TGTGCCAGCAGCTTGACTTCGTCGGATTCACCCCTCCACTTT.